The clone carrying this T cell receptor (beta chain) was counted between two and nine times. This specimen comes from a study of T cells in Graves' hyperthyroidism and ophthalmopathy. Amplification of TCR beta CDR3 regions used RNA as the template. Using the HTBI primer set, a first-round RT-PCR was run on the TCR CDR3. TCRdb analysed the multiplex PCR reads with MiXCR anew, one entry per CDR3 protein. There are approximately 630,000 distinct CDR3 sequences in the sample; 15% to 20% occur only once, and 3% to 4% lies in the top ten. The sequenced sample was blood. This receptor was identified in a woman under 40 with Graves' hyperthyroidism.

CDR3 sequence (DNA): TGTGCCAGCAGCCAAAACCGGGACGCCCCCTACGAGCAGTACTTC. This gives the protein CASSQNRDAPYEQYF. The V and J genes are TRBV4-2 and TRBJ2-7; perhaps D is TRBD1 or TRBD2 (5 bases each). The CDR3 loop spans 15 amino acids. With 2 bases removed from V and 2 bases from J, the gap between germline ends came to 13 bases. Germline values: CDR1 LGHNA, CDR2 YNFKEQ.